This T cell receptor beta chain was identified during a study of blood T cell repertoires in COVID-19. Study information: There were acute and convalescent COVID-19 samples, and they came from the United States, Italy and Spain. Sources were T cells, B-cell-depleted T cells, or PBMCs; the material itself was cDNA or gDNA.

Profiling relied on immunoSEQ multiplex PCR, and the TCRdb table lists in-frame clones only, not all of them. Of about 89,000 clones in the sample, about nine tenths were seen once. Germline loops: CDR1 MNHEY, CDR2 SMNVEV (reference sequence). CDR3 size: 14 residues. V was clipped by 3 bases and J by 8 bases; unmatched bases: 7. The specimen was peripheral blood. This clonotype was sampled from a man in his sixties with acute or convalescent COVID-19. The chain is built from TRBV27 and TRBJ1-2; 9 nucleotides line up with TRBD1. The CDR3 here is CASSFGTGSGGYTF. CDR3 DNA: TGTGCCAGCAGTTTCGGGACAGGGTCAGGAGGCTACACCTTC.